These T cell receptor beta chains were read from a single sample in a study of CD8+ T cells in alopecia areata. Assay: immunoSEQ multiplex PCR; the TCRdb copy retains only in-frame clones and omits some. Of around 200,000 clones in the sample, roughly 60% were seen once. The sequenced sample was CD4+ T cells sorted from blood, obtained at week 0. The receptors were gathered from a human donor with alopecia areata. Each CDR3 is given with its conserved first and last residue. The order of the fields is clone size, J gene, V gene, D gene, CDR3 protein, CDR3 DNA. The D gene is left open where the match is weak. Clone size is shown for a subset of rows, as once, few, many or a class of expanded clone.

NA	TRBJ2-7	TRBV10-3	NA	CAISESKVEEQYF	TGTGCCATCAGTGAGTCAAAGGTCGAAGAGCAGTACTTC
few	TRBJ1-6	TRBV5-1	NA	CASSGTRDSPLHF	TGCGCCAGCAGCGGGACTAGGGATTCACCCCTCCACTTT
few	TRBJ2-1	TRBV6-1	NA	CASSEVLSEQFF	TGTGCCAGCAGTGAAGTCCTCTCTGAGCAGTTCTTC
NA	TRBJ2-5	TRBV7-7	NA	CASSPLRAGRQETQYF	TGTGCCAGCAGCCCCCTCCGGGCAGGGCGACAAGAGACCCAGTACTTC
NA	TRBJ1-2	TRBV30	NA	CAWKGGYGYTF	TGTGCCTGGAAAGGGGGCTATGGCTACACCTTC
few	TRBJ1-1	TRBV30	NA	CAWRFQDTEAFF	TGTGCCTGGAGGTTCCAGGACACTGAAGCTTTCTTT
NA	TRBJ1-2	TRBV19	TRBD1	CASSLRDRLEGYTF	TGTGCCAGTAGTCTCCGGGACAGGTTGGAGGGCTACACCTTC
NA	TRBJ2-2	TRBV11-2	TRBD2	CASSPGTSNTGELFF	TGTGCCAGCAGCCCCGGGACTAGTAACACCGGGGAGCTGTTTTTT
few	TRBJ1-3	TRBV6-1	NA	CASSEADNIYF	TGTGCCAGCAGTGAAGCGGACAACATATATTTT
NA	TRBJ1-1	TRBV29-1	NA	CSVRSDGRAFF	TGCAGCGTTCGTTCTGACGGGAGAGCTTTCTTT
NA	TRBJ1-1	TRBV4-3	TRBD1	CASSRSGGNTEAFF	TGCGCCAGCAGCCGCTCAGGGGGGAACACTGAAGCTTTCTTT
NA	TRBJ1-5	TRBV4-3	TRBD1	CASSHRTGDQPQHF	TGCGCCAGCAGCCATAGGACAGGGGATCAGCCCCAGCATTTT
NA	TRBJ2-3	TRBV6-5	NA	CASSYGSAGSDTQYF	TGTGCCAGCAGTTACGGTTCGGCGGGATCAGATACGCAGTATTTT
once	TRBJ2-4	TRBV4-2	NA	CASSGRDLGDIQYF	TGTGCCAGCAGCGGCCGGGACTTAGGGGACATTCAGTACTTC
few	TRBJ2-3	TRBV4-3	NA	CASSRRPRDTQYF	TGCGCCAGCAGCCGACGTCCAAGAGATACGCAGTATTTT
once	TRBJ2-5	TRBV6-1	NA	CASMLGTQYF	TGTGCCAGCATGCTAGGGACCCAGTACTTC
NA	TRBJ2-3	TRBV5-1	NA	CASSQWEPRGGTDTQYF	TGCGCCAGCAGCCAATGGGAGCCGAGGGGGGGCACAGATACGCAGTATTTT
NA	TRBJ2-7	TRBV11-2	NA	CASSLVDRADSLQYF	TGTGCCAGCAGCTTAGTTGACAGAGCGGACTCCTTGCAGTACTTC
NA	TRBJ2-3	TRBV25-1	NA	CASSGISRTDTQYF	TGTGCCAGCAGTGGAATCAGCCGCACAGATACGCAGTATTTT
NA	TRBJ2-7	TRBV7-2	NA	CASSLARTANHEQYF	TGTGCCAGCAGCTTAGCAAGGACAGCGAACCACGAGCAGTACTTC
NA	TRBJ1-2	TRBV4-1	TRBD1	CASSRTGSNYGYTF	TGCGCCAGCAGCCGGACAGGGTCGAACTATGGCTACACCTTC
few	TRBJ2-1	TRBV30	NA	CAWSSGQSSYNEQFF	TGTGCCTGGAGTTCAGGACAGTCTTCCTACAATGAGCAGTTCTTC
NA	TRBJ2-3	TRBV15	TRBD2	CATSRDPVAGGADTQYF	TGTGCCACCAGCAGAGATCCGGTAGCGGGGGGTGCAGATACGCAGTATTTT
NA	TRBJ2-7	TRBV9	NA	CASSRGLRQDEQYF	TGTGCCAGCAGCCGGGGCCTCCGTCAGGACGAGCAGTACTTC
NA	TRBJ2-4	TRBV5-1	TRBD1	CASSFGQGPTIKNIQYF	TGCGCCAGCAGCTTTGGACAGGGTCCAACGATAAAAAACATTCAGTACTTC
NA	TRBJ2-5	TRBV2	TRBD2	CASSDYASGAGTQYF	TGTGCCAGCAGTGACTATGCTAGCGGGGCGGGGACCCAGTACTTC
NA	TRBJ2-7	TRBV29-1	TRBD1	CSGRTGGAGEQYF	TGCAGCGGCCGGACAGGGGGCGCGGGGGAGCAGTACTTC
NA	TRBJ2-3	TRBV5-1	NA	CASSSPGRSTDTQYF	TGCGCCAGCAGTTCTCCAGGGAGGAGCACAGATACGCAGTATTTT
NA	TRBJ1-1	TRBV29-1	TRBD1	CSVGRGREEAFF	TGCAGCGTTGGAAGGGGGCGCGAGGAAGCTTTCTTT
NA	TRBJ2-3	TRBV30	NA	CAWSVLLNPQDTQYF	TGTGCCTGGAGTGTACTTCTGAACCCCCAAGATACGCAGTATTTT
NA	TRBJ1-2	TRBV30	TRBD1	CAWIKGQGRDYTF	TGTGCCTGGATAAAGGGACAGGGTAGAGACTACACCTTC
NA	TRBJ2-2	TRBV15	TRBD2	CATSRLGTSGPSGGTGELFF	TGTGCCACCAGCAGATTGGGGACTAGCGGGCCCTCGGGGGGCACCGGGGAGCTGTTTTTT
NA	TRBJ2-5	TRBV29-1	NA	CSVVWGRETQYF	TGCAGCGTTGTTTGGGGGCGAGAGACCCAGTACTTC
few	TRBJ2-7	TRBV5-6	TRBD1	CASSFRQGRSYEQYF	TGTGCCAGCAGCTTCCGACAGGGGAGGTCCTACGAGCAGTACTTC
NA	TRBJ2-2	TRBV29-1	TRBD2	CSAGGSTTGELFF	TGCAGCGCCGGGGGGAGTACCACCGGGGAGCTGTTTTTT
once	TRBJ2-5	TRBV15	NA	CATSSRHPQETQYF	TGTGCCACCAGCTCCCGACATCCGCAAGAGACCCAGTACTTC
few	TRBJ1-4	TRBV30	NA	CAWSRGLLKGLFF	TGTGCCTGGAGCCGGGGCCTCCTCAAGGGACTGTTTTTT
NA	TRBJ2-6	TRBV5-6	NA	CASSLGTNSGANVLTF	TGTGCCAGCAGCTTGGGGACAAACTCTGGGGCCAACGTCCTGACTTTC
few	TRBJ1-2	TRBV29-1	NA	CSVEGGAIRRLGYTF	TGCAGCGTTGAAGGGGGGGCCATCCGACGATTAGGCTACACCTTC
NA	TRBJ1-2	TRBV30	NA	CAWSRQRGVNGYTF	TGTGCCTGGTCCCGACAGCGAGGGGTGAATGGCTACACCTTC
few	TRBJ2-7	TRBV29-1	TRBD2	CSVSSGAYEQYF	TGCAGCGTCAGTAGCGGGGCCTACGAGCAGTACTTC
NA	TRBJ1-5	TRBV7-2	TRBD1	CASSPTGGHSNQPQHF	TGTGCCAGCAGCCCAACAGGGGGCCATAGCAATCAGCCCCAGCATTTT